A single sample gave rise to the 10 T cell receptor beta chains below, sequenced in a study of spatial heterogeneity in lung cancer. TCRdb re-derived calls from the 5' RACE reads in MiXCR, one entry per CDR3 protein. The sample lists under 150,000 distinct CDR3 sequences; less than 15% were seen once. The time point is: blood at routine non-recurrence follow-up after resection. Whole RNA from tumor, nontumor lung or frozen PBMC was sequenced unsorted. The sequences come from PBMCs, collected at follow-up. The receptors stem from a male donor with early-stage non-small cell lung cancer.

This clonotype was counted between two and nine times. V is TRBV6-5 and J is TRBJ2-7; the D gene could be TRBD1 or TRBD2 (6 bases each). Germline CDR1 is MNHEY and CDR2 is SVGAGI. CDR3 length: 15 residues. Trimming shortened V by 6 bases and J by 3 bases, and 18 bases separated the two germline ends. The CDR3 is CASSPIPGAFYEQYF. The CDR3 region has the DNA TGTGCCAGCAGCCCCATTCCGGGGGCCTTCTACGAGCAGTACTTC.

V usage is TRBV28 and J usage is TRBJ2-5; TRBD2 agrees at 7 bases. This CDR3 spans 14 amino acids. Germline V CDR1 and CDR2: MDHEN, SYDVKM. Trimming took 10 bases from V and 0 from J; bases not matched to a gene: 8. In DNA, the CDR3 is TGTGCCACCAACCGGGGGGTGAACCAAGAGACCCAGTACTTC. It specifies CATNRGVNQETQYF.

This clonotype showed up many times. The genes are TRBV4-2 and TRBJ1-6; D uncertain. V shed 0 bases and J shed 9 bases, with 12 bases lying between them. In germline, CDR1 is LGHNA, CDR2 YNFKEQ. The CDR3 runs 15 residues. CDR3 loop: CASSQDPASGSPLHF. For the CDR3, the DNA is TGTGCCAGCAGCCAAGACCCGGCGTCGGGTTCACCCCTCCACTTT.

The rearrangement uses TRBV10-3 and TRBJ2-2; TRBD2 agrees at 7 bases. The CDR3 is 14 amino acids. V was pared by 4 bases and J by 11 bases, with 10 bases of the junction left unmatched. Germline CDR1 and CDR2: ENHRY and SYGVKD. The CDR3 region is CAISGVAGEIELFF. The CDR3 nucleotides are TGTGCCATCAGTGGAGTGGCGGGGGAAATTGAGCTGTTTTTT.

This clonotype was recorded a few times. The genes are TRBV21-1 and TRBJ2-5; the table's D call, TRBD1, has no DNA check behind it. TRBV21-1 is noted as a pseudogene. This CDR3 spans 14 amino acids. The CDR3 nucleotides are TGTGCCACCCCACCGTGTGGGGGGGCAGAGACCCAGTACTTC. Translated: CATPPCGGAETQYF.

In its sample, this clonotype was seen a few times. The chain has TRBV2 and TRBJ2-1; TRBD2 matches at 9 bases. The V gene end was trimmed by 3 bases and the J gene end by 4 bases; junction bases not matched to a gene: 4. CDR3 length: 15 residues. From germline, CDR1 is SNHLY and CDR2 FYNNEI. CDR3 sequence reads: CASSETAGGYNEQFF. CDR3 in DNA: TGTGCCAGCAGTGAGACAGCGGGGGGTTACAATGAGCAGTTCTTC.

This clonotype has only a few counts. The rearrangement uses TRBV5-5 and TRBJ2-3; no firm D call. V was trimmed by 0 bases and J by 4 bases, leaving 12 bases between them. This CDR3 is 15 amino acids long. Per germline, CDR1 SGHKS and CDR2 YYEKEE (reference sequence). The CDR3 sequence is CASSLAPGTADTQYF. CDR3 DNA sequence: TGTGCCAGCAGCTTGGCCCCAGGAACGGCAGATACGCAGTATTTT.

In its sample, this clonotype was seen many times. This chain connects TRBV7-9 to TRBJ2-3; D call uncertain. This CDR3 has 13 amino acids. Trimming took off 3 bases at V and 1 base at J, with 5 bases between the two ends. Germline CDR1 reads SEHNR; CDR2 reads FQNEAQ (reference sequence). CDR3 nucleotide sequence: TGTGCCAGCAGCTTGAGCGGCACAGATACGCAGTATTTT. This sequence encodes CASSLSGTDTQYF.

This clonotype was counted many times. The V gene is TRBV19, the J gene TRBJ2-1; D not certain. Germline CDR1 reads LNHDA; CDR2 reads SQIVND (reference sequence). CDR3 length equals 12 residues. V dropped 8 bases and J dropped 7 bases, with 12 bases sitting between them. Written as DNA, the CDR3 is TGTGCCAGTCGAAGATCGTCGAATGAGCAGTTCTTC. Translation: CASRRSSNEQFF.

This clonotype was recorded at least ten times. This rearrangement joins TRBV29-1 to TRBJ1-1, with D perhaps matching TRBD1 (5 bases). V was trimmed by 6 bases and J by 7 bases, leaving 15 bases between them. Germline V lookup: CDR1 SQVTM, CDR2 ANQGSEA. The CDR3 covers 12 residues. The CDR3 nucleotides read TGCAGCGTAAGTCAGGGCCTAGGTGAAGCTTTCTTT. It specifies CSVSQGLGEAFF.